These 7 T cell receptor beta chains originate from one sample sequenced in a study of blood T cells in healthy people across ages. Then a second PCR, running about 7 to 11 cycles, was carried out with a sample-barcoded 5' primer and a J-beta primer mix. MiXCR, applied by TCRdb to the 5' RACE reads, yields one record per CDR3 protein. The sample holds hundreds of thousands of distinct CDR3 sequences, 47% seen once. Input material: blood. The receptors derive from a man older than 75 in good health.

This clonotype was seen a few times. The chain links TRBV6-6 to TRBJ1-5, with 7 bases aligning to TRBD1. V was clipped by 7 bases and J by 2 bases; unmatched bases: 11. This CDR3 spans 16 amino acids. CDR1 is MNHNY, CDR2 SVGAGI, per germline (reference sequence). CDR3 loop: CASIRTGAVGNQPQHF. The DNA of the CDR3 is TGTGCCAGCATCAGAACAGGGGCAGTTGGCAATCAGCCCCAGCATTTT.

The CDR3 region is CASSSHPTGLVSYEQYF. Written as DNA, the CDR3 is TGTGCCAGCAGTTCCCACCCGACAGGCCTCGTCTCCTACGAGCAGTACTTC. The chain links TRBV6-2 or TRBV6-3 to TRBJ2-7, with D maybe TRBD1 (6 bases). CDR1 and CDR2 from the germline V gene are MNHEY and SVGEGT. This CDR3 contains 17 residues. V was clipped by 4 bases and J by 0 bases, with 19 bases between them.

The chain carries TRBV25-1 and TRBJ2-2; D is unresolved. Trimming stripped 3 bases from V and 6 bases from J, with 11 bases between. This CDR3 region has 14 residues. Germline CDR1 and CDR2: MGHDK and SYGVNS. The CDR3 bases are TGTGCCAGCAGTGATATTAGCCAGCCCGGGGAGCTGTTTTTT. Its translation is CASSDISQPGELFF.

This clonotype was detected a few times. The DNA of the CDR3 is TGCAGCGTTCCCCGGACAGGGGCTAACTATGGCTACACCTTC. Translated, it gives CSVPRTGANYGYTF. The J gene is TRBJ1-2, the V gene TRBV29-1, with 9 bases aligning to TRBD1. Germline values: CDR1 SQVTM, CDR2 ANQGSEA. The ends lost 5 bases at V and 0 bases at J; junction bases unmatched: 4. The CDR3 runs 14 residues.

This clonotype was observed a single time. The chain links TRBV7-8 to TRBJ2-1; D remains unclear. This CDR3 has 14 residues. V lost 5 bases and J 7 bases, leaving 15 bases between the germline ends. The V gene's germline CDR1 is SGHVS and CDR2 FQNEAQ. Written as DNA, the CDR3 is TGTGCCAGCAGCGCTTTAGCAAACCTTAATGAGCAGTTCTTC. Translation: CASSALANLNEQFF.

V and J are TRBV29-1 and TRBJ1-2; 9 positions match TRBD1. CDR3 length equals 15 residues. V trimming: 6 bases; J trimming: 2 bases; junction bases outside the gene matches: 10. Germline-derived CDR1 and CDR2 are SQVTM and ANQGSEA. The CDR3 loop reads CSVIKQGAQNYGYTF. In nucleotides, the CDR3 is TGCAGCGTAATAAAACAGGGGGCTCAGAACTATGGCTACACCTTC.

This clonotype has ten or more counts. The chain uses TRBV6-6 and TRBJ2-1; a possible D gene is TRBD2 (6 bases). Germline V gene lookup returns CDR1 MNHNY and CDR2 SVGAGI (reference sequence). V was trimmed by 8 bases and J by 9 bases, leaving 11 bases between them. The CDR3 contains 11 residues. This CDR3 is CASRYGGEQFF. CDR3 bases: TGTGCCAGCCGCTACGGGGGTGAGCAGTTCTTC.